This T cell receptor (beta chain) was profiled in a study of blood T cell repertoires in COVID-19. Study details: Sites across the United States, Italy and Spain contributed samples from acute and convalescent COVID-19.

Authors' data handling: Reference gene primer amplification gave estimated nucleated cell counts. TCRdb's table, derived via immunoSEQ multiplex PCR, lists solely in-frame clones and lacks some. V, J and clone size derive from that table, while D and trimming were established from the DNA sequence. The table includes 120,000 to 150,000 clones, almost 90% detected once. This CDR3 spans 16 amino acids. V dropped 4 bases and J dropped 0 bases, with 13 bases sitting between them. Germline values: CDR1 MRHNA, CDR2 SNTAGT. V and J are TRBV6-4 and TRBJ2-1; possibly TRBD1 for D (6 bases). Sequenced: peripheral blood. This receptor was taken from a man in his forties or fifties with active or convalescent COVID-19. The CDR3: CASSADRSSSYNEQFF. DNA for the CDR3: TGTGCCAGCAGTGCCGACAGGTCCAGCTCCTACAATGAGCAGTTCTTC.